What follows is one TCR beta chain and its context. The antigen is not known. The method was immunoSEQ multiplex PCR; TCRdb's version includes in-frame clones alone and lacks a portion of them. In the table there are 98,000 or so clones, over 70% of which are singletons. The data belong to a study of T cell responses to AZD1222 COVID-19 vaccine. Study outcomes and limitations: Regions left unmutated in variants are reportedly the target of nearly half of spike-specific TCRs. Donors, mostly white British, included more females; clonal diversity was possibly underestimated.

CDR3 size: 13 residues. V trimming: 4 bases; J trimming: 3 bases; junction bases outside the gene matches: 2. CDR1 is SGHNT, CDR2 YYREEE, per germline (reference sequence). V gene TRBV5-4 combines with J gene TRBJ1-2; 8 bases are shared with TRBD1. The sample in question was peripheral blood, obtained on day 0 of AZD1222 vaccination. The receptor was isolated from an adult in good health. The CDR3 DNA reads TGTGCCAGCAGCCTGACAGGGGACTATGGCTACACCTTC. Its translation: CASSLTGDYGYTF.